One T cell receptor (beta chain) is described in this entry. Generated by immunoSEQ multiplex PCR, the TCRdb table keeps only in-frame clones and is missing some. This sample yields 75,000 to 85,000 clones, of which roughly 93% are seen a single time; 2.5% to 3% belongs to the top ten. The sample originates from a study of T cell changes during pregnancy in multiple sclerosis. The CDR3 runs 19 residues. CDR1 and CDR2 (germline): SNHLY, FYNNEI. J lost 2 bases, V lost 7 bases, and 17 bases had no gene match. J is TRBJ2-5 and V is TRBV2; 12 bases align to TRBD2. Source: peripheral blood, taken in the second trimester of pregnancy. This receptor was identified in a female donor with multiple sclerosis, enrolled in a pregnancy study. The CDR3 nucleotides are TGTGCCAGCACTATGACCCGAGGGCGACTAGCGGGGGAACAAGAGACCCAGTACTTC. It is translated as CASTMTRGRLAGEQETQYF.